This is a list of T cell receptor beta chains from one sample in a study of Graves' ophthalmopathy and Graves' hyperthyroidism. TCRdb ran MiXCR on the multiplex PCR reads and lists one entry per CDR3 protein. The repertoire holds a few hundred thousand distinct CDR3 sequences, with 15% as singletons. Input material: peripheral blood. These receptors all come from a young woman with stable Graves' hyperthyroidism. The CDR3 runs from the conserved cysteine through the conserved F or W. The D gene is left open where the match is weak. Clone size is given for some rows only: seen once, a few or many times, or a class if the clone is expanded.

D	V	size	J	CDR3	DNA
.	TRBV6-2/TRBV6-3	many	TRBJ2-7	CAIRDEQYF	TGTGCCATACGCGACGAGCAGTACTTC
TRBD1	TRBV11-3	few	TRBJ1-4	CASSLGQSNEKLFF	TGTGCCAGCAGCTTGGGACAGAGTAATGAAAAACTGTTTTTT
.	TRBV12-3/TRBV12-4	many	TRBJ1-6	CASSLGVPALHF	TGTGCCAGCAGTTTGGGGGTTCCGGCCCTCCACTTT
.	TRBV6-1	many	TRBJ2-2	CASSERGTTGELFF	TGTGCCAGCAGTGAAAGGGGCACCACCGGGGAGCTGTTTTTT
.	TRBV12-3/TRBV12-4	many	TRBJ2-7	CASSTRQYEQYF	TGTGCCAGCAGTACCAGACAGTACGAGCAGTACTTC
.	TRBV7-9	many	TRBJ1-1	CASSFYGRPNTEAFF	TGTGCCAGCAGCTTCTACGGCAGACCTAACACTGAAGCTTTCTTT
.	TRBV29-1	many	TRBJ1-1	CSVGGGRQSNTEAFF	TGCAGCGTTGGAGGGGGGAGACAGTCGAACACTGAAGCTTTCTTT
.	TRBV19	many	TRBJ2-5	CASSIRRETQYF	TGTGCCAGTAGTATAAGGCGGGAGACCCAGTACTTC
.	TRBV18	many	TRBJ1-6	CASSLEGDNSPLHF	TGTGCCAGCTCACTCGAGGGGGACAATTCACCCCTCCACTTT
TRBD1	TRBV19	many	TRBJ1-5	CASKPPFGQGGIYSNQPQHF	TGTGCCAGTAAACCCCCGTTCGGGCAGGGGGGGATTTATAGCAATCAGCCCCAGCATTTT
TRBD1	TRBV29-1	few	TRBJ1-1	CSGGQDTEAFF	TGCAGCGGGGGACAGGACACTGAAGCTTTCTTT
TRBD1	TRBV7-2	many	TRBJ1-1	CASSPYRGEAFF	TGTGCCAGCAGCCCATACAGGGGAGAAGCTTTCTTT
.	TRBV20-1	.	TRBJ2-7	CSARIGGALYEQYF	TGCAGTGCTAGGATAGGAGGAGCCCTCTACGAGCAGTACTTC
.	TRBV4-1	few	TRBJ1-1	CASSLYRQEGNEAFF	TGCGCCAGCAGCCTTTACAGACAGGAGGGAAACGAAGCTTTCTTT
.	TRBV20-1	many	TRBJ2-5	CSATDPGETQYF	TGCAGTGCTACCGACCCGGGAGAGACCCAGTACTTC
.	TRBV2	many	TRBJ2-7	CASRVADYEQYF	TGTGCCAGCAGGGTAGCGGATTACGAGCAGTACTTC
.	TRBV9	.	TRBJ2-7	CASSVATGGYEQYF	TGTGCCAGCAGCGTCGCTACTGGGGGCTACGAGCAGTACTTC
.	TRBV19	many	TRBJ1-1	CASTFRGRSTEAFF	TGTGCCAGTACCTTTCGGGGGAGGAGTACTGAAGCTTTCTTT
TRBD1	TRBV11-1	many	TRBJ2-2	CASSLASGTGGKAGELFF	TGTGCCAGCAGCTTGGCCTCCGGGACAGGGGGAAAGGCCGGGGAGCTGTTTTTT
.	TRBV6-1	few	TRBJ1-2	CVSSLGTAMYYGYTF	TGTGTCAGCAGCCTCGGGACGGCTATGTACTATGGCTACACCTTC
.	TRBV2	few	TRBJ2-2	CASSEFRSKAGELFF	TGTGCCAGCAGTGAGTTCCGTAGCAAGGCCGGGGAGCTGTTTTTT
.	TRBV4-1	many	TRBJ2-5	CASSQVGKQETQYF	TGCGCCAGCAGCCAAGTGGGGAAACAAGAGACCCAGTACTTC
TRBD1	TRBV11-3	many	TRBJ2-5	CASSSGQGDETQYF	TGTGCCAGCAGCTCGGGACAGGGAGATGAGACCCAGTACTTC
TRBD1	TRBV20-1	many	TRBJ1-1	CSADRGAPEAFF	TGCAGTGCCGACAGGGGGGCCCCTGAAGCTTTCTTT
.	TRBV29-1	.	TRBJ1-1	CSVEEQEWGEAFF	TGCAGCGTCGAGGAACAGGAGTGGGGTGAAGCTTTCTTT